A single sample is the source of the 14 T cell receptor beta chains below, sequenced in a study of blood T cell repertoires in COVID-19. TCRdb keeps only in-frame clones here, not all; method: immunoSEQ multiplex PCR. In the table there are about 160,000 clones, 90% of which are singletons. Sample: peripheral blood. The receptors stem from a man aged 55-75 years with active or convalescent COVID-19.

This clone was detected only once. The V gene is TRBV5-1, the J gene TRBJ2-5, with TRBD1 as a possible D gene (6 bases). The CDR3 loop spans 16 amino acids. Trimming took 3 bases from V and 1 from J, leaving 16 bases between them. Germline CDR1 reads SGHRS; CDR2 reads YFSETQ. The CDR3 protein is CASSSTGHPSQETQYF. In DNA form, the CDR3 reads TGCGCCAGCAGCTCAACGGGACACCCGAGCCAAGAGACCCAGTACTTC.

This sequence joins TRBV2 and TRBJ2-5, with 11 bases fitting TRBD1. There are 14 residues in the CDR3. Germline CDR1 and CDR2: SNHLY and FYNNEI. Unmatched junction bases numbered 5, after V lost 6 bases and J lost 5 bases. The CDR3 DNA is TGTGCCAGCAGCGGACAGGGGGCGCGGGAGACCCAGTACTTC. It translates to CASSGQGARETQYF.

The V gene is TRBV4-1, the J gene TRBJ1-5; D is unresolved. V lost 0 bases to trimming and J lost 6 bases, with 9 bases between them. This CDR3 comprises 14 residues. Germline CDR1 and CDR2: MGHRA and YSYEKL. The chain's CDR3 is CASSQDGSVQPQHF. Written as DNA, the CDR3 is TGCGCCAGCAGCCAAGATGGGAGCGTTCAGCCCCAGCATTTT.

This clone was found once. This rearrangement joins TRBV6-5 to TRBJ2-5; TRBD1 is a possible D gene (6 bases). V was trimmed by 0 bases and J by 4 bases, leaving 15 bases between them. This CDR3 has 16 amino acids. The germline V gene encodes CDR1 MNHEY and CDR2 SVGAGI. CDR3 nucleotides: TGTGCCAGCAGTTACTCGGGTAGTGGGGGCCCAGAGACCCAGTACTTC. Translation gives CASSYSGSGGPETQYF.

V and J are TRBV6-1 and TRBJ2-1; weak D call: TRBD1 (5 bases). CDR1 MNHNS and CDR2 SASEGT come from the germline V gene. The length of the CDR3 is 14 residues. V lost 5 bases to trimming and J lost 4 bases, with 12 bases between them. The CDR3 region is CASSPQDKYNEQFF. For the CDR3, the DNA is TGTGCCAGCAGTCCCCAGGACAAGTACAATGAGCAGTTCTTC.

V usage is TRBV10-3 and J usage is TRBJ1-5; 9 bases map to TRBD1. CDR3 length: 14 residues. The V gene end was trimmed by 4 bases and the J gene end by 4 bases; junction bases not matched to a gene: 2. Germline CDR1 is ENHRY and CDR2 is SYGVKD. The chain's CDR3 is CAISAGTGNQPQHF. The CDR3 DNA reads as TGTGCCATCAGTGCCGGGACAGGGAATCAGCCCCAGCATTTT.

The chain uses TRBV25-1 and TRBJ2-1, with 9 positions matching TRBD2. This CDR3 has 16 residues. Germline CDR1 MGHDK, CDR2 SYGVNS. After removal of 4 bases from V and 8 bases from J, the junction contained 12 bases not matched to a gene. This CDR3 is CASSALHAGGPHEQFF. The CDR3 DNA reads TGTGCCAGCAGTGCCCTCCACGCGGGAGGGCCTCATGAGCAGTTCTTC.

The chain is built from TRBV19 and TRBJ2-1; 8 bases map to TRBD2. Per the germline V gene, CDR1 is LNHDA and CDR2 is SQIVND (reference sequence). This CDR3 is built from 15 residues. The J segment lost 0 bases and the V segment lost 5 bases, leaving 3 bases of the junction unmatched. CDR3 residues: CASSPRGGSYNEQFF. The CDR3 DNA reads TGTGCCAGTAGTCCACGGGGGGGCTCCTACAATGAGCAGTTCTTC.

This chain links TRBV2 with TRBJ1-1; 10 bases are a match to TRBD1. The CDR3 covers 15 residues. With 5 bases clipped from V and 3 bases from J, the junction kept 6 bases outside the gene matches. In germline, CDR1 is SNHLY, CDR2 FYNNEI. The chain's CDR3 is CASSLTGGADTEAFF. CDR3 DNA: TGTGCCAGCAGTTTGACAGGGGGCGCTGACACTGAAGCTTTCTTT. The full variable domain, its missing parts supplied by reference TRBV2 and TRBJ1-1, is EPEVTQTPSHQVTQMGQEVILRCVPISNHLYFYWYRQILGQKVEFLVSFYNNEISEKSEIFDDQFSVERPDGSNFTLKIRSTKLEDSAMYFCASSLTGGADTEAFFGQGTRLTVV.

The J gene is TRBJ2-2, the V gene TRBV6-6, with 8 nucleotides matching TRBD1. The CDR3 covers 17 residues. The germline gives CDR1 MNHNY, CDR2 SVGAGI (reference sequence). V shed 5 bases and J 2 bases; nucleotides not matched to a gene: 10. The chain's CDR3 is CASSQSRTGTNTGELFF. The CDR3 bases are TGTGCCAGCAGTCAATCAAGGACAGGGACTAACACCGGGGAGCTGTTTTTT.

V and J are TRBV5-4 and TRBJ2-1; D is ambiguous. V dropped 2 bases and J dropped 10 bases, with 13 bases sitting between them. Germline CDR1 is SGHNT and CDR2 is YYREEE (reference sequence). This CDR3 is 13 amino acids long. The CDR3 sequence: CASSFFLISEQFF. CDR3 bases: TGTGCCAGCAGCTTCTTTTTAATCTCCGAGCAGTTCTTC.

The chain joins TRBV5-1 to TRBJ1-3, with TRBD1 matching 9 bases. This CDR3 contains 18 residues. Trimming cost V 3 bases and J 0 bases; bases outside gene matches: 10. Germline CDR1 reads SGHRS; CDR2 reads YFSETQ. Written as DNA, the CDR3 is TGCGCCAGCAGCTCGGGACAGGGACTGGGAAACTCTGGAAACACCATATATTTT. Residues: CASSSGQGLGNSGNTIYF.

The rearrangement uses TRBV5-1 and TRBJ1-1; tentatively, D is TRBD1 (6 bases). The CDR3 runs 15 residues. Trimming shortened V by 9 bases and J by 4 bases, and 22 bases separated the two germline ends. Germline V lookup: CDR1 SGHRS, CDR2 YFSETQ. DNA of the CDR3: TGCGCCACCGCCGATAACAGGGTCCCAACCACTGAAGCTTTCTTT. Its protein is CATADNRVPTTEAFF. Combining the CDR3 with reference TRBV5-1 and TRBJ1-1 gives the whole variable domain KAGVTQTPRYLIKTRGQQVTLSCSPISGHRSVSWYQQTPGQGLQFLFEYFSETQRNKGNFPGRFSGRQFSNSRSEMNVSTLELGDSALYLCATADNRVPTTEAFFGQGTRLTVV.

A remark on this clone: The same CDR3 arises from other DNA sequences in this sample as well. The chain joins TRBV2 to TRBJ2-7; D is ambiguous. Trimming took off 5 bases at V and 0 bases at J, with 2 bases between the two ends. This CDR3 contains 11 residues. Looked up from germline, CDR1 is SNHLY and CDR2 is FYNNEI. The CDR3 spells CASSYSYEQYF. The CDR3 nucleotides are TGTGCCAGCAGTTACTCCTACGAGCAGTACTTC.